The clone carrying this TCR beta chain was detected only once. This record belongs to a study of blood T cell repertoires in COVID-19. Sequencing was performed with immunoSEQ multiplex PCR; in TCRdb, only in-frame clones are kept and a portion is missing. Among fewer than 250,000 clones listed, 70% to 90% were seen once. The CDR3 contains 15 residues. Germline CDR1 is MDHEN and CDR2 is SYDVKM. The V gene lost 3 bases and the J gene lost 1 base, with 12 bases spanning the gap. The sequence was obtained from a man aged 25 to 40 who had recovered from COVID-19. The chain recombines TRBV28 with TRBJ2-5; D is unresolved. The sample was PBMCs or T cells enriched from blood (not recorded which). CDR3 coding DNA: TGTGCCAGCAGTTTCGGTGGAGTCAGCCAAGAGACCCAGTACTTC. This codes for CASSFGGVSQETQYF.